Each of the 10 T cell receptor beta chains below was sequenced from the same sample in a study of blood T cell repertoires in COVID-19. Here immunoSEQ multiplex PCR was the method, and the copy in TCRdb shows in-frame clones only, minus some. Altogether some 140,000 clones are present, approximately 80% being singletons, with the ten largest covering 11%. Material: peripheral blood. These receptors were obtained from a man aged 60-69 years who had recovered from COVID-19.

Here the CDR3 reads CASSQGDRDPNEQFF. For the CDR3, the DNA is TGTGCCAGCAGCCAAGGGGACAGGGACCCTAATGAGCAGTTCTTC. The chain has TRBV3-1 (or the pseudogene TRBV3-2) and TRBJ2-1; TRBD1 matches at 9 bases. V shed 1 base and J 7 bases; nucleotides not matched to a gene: 5. Per the germline V gene, CDR1 is LGHDT and CDR2 is YNNKEL (reference sequence). The CDR3 has 15 amino acids.

The gene calls are TRBV5-5 and TRBJ2-3, with D tentatively TRBD2 (5 bases). Trimming left V 3 bases short and J 0 bases short, with 5 bases between. There are 13 residues in the CDR3. Germline-derived CDR1 and CDR2 are SGHKS and YYEKEE (reference sequence). The CDR3 nucleotides are TGTGCCAGCAGCTGGACTAGCACAGATACGCAGTATTTT. Translated, it gives CASSWTSTDTQYF.

This chain links TRBV2 with TRBJ1-5, with D perhaps matching TRBD1 (6 bases). With 3 bases removed from V and 5 bases from J, the gap between germline ends came to 14 bases. The CDR3 is made up of 15 amino acids. Germline values: CDR1 SNHLY, CDR2 FYNNEI. The CDR3 protein is CASSDGTSPHQPQHF. The DNA of the CDR3 is TGTGCCAGCAGTGATGGGACATCACCCCATCAGCCCCAGCATTTT. Complete variable domain (other parts from reference TRBV2 and TRBJ1-5): EPEVTQTPSHQVTQMGQEVILRCVPISNHLYFYWYRQILGQKVEFLVSFYNNEISEKSEIFDDQFSVERPDGSNFTLKIRSTKLEDSAMYFCASSDGTSPHQPQHFGDGTRLSIL.

This clone was counted once. The V gene is TRBV9, the J gene TRBJ1-6, with D unresolved. The CDR3 is made up of 17 amino acids. The germline CDR1 and CDR2 sequences are SGDLS and YYNGEE. V was cut by 0 bases and J by 1 base, with 11 bases left in between. The CDR3 DNA follows: TGTGCCAGCAGCGTAGATGCGGGAGGGTCCTATAATTCACCCCTCCACTTT. Protein: CASSVDAGGSYNSPLHF.

This rearrangement joins TRBV28 to TRBJ1-5, with D perhaps TRBD1 (6 bases). CDR3 size: 16 residues. V lost 6 bases and J 0 bases, leaving 15 bases between the germline ends. Germline V lookup: CDR1 MDHEN, CDR2 SYDVKM. The CDR3 DNA reads as TGTGCCAGCAGGAAAACACAGGGATATAGCAATCAGCCCCAGCATTTT. Translating it yields CASRKTQGYSNQPQHF.

This clone was seen only a few times. J is TRBJ1-3 and V is TRBV2; TRBD1 aligns across 8 bases. Looked up from germline, CDR1 is SNHLY and CDR2 is FYNNEI. Trimming at V came to 5 bases and at J to 8 bases, leaving 8 bases not matched to a gene. This CDR3 is built from 14 residues. CDR3 in DNA: TGTGCCAGCAGTACATCAGGGGGCGGAGACACCATATATTTT. As protein: CASSTSGGGDTIYF.

This sequence joins TRBV28 and TRBJ1-5; no clear D gene. V lost 5 bases to trimming and J lost 4 bases, with 15 bases between them. This CDR3 has 15 amino acids. Germline V CDR1 and CDR2: MDHEN, SYDVKM. CDR3 bases: TGTGCCAGCAGTCCGTCCGGGTCCCAAAATCAGCCCCAGCATTTT. Encoded protein: CASSPSGSQNQPQHF. Full variable domain (remainder filled in from reference TRBV28 and TRBJ1-5): DVKVTQSSRYLVKRTGEKVFLECVQDMDHENMFWYRQDPGLGLRLIYFSYDVKMKEKGDIPEGYSVSREKKERFSLILESASTNQTSMYLCASSPSGSQNQPQHFGDGTRLSIL.

The genes are TRBV2 and TRBJ2-7; 7 bases agree with TRBD1. The CDR3 totals 13 residues. V gave up 5 bases and J gave up 3 bases; unmatched junction bases: 4. In germline, CDR1 is SNHLY, CDR2 FYNNEI. In DNA, the CDR3 is TGTGCCAGCAGTCTAGGGACAGTCTACGAGCAGTACTTC. Translated, it gives CASSLGTVYEQYF.

V and J are TRBV20-1 and TRBJ1-2, with D possibly matching TRBD1 (5 bases). This CDR3 is built from 13 residues. Trimming removed 3 bases from V and 6 bases from J, with 14 bases in between. From germline, CDR1 is DFQATT and CDR2 SNEGSKA (reference sequence). The CDR3 is CSASTGVFHGYTF. CDR3 nucleotides: TGCAGTGCTAGTACGGGGGTCTTCCATGGCTACACCTTC.

This clone was seen a handful of times. The J gene is TRBJ1-1, the V gene TRBV19, with a possible D match to TRBD1 (6 bases). This CDR3 is built from 14 residues. The germline gives CDR1 LNHDA, CDR2 SQIVND (reference sequence). With 5 bases removed from V and 1 base from J, the gap between germline ends came to 11 bases. CDR3 amino acids: CASSLQGPNTEAFF. For the CDR3, the DNA is TGTGCCAGTAGTTTACAGGGCCCGAACACTGAAGCTTTCTTT.